This T cell receptor (beta chain) was captured in a study of regulatory T cells in long-lasting Graves disease. Described time point: newly diagnosed GD, antithyroid drugs for less than 3 months. PBMCs were the source of the RNA used for TCR sequencing. This clonotype was seen repeatedly, ten times or more. For TCR beta, libraries came from iRepertoire HTBI primers and Arm-PCR of CDR3 regions. A single record per CDR3 protein comes from TCRdb applying MiXCR to the multiplex PCR reads. The sample yields some 560,000 distinct CDR3 sequences, 15% to 20% seen once. Germline V gene sequence: CDR1 SGHDN, CDR2 FVKESK. This CDR3 is built from 17 residues. V was trimmed by 0 bases and J by 1 base, leaving 15 bases between them. The same sample was also used in a study of T cells in Graves' hyperthyroidism and ophthalmopathy.

The clonotype was recovered from a woman aged 40 to 65 with Graves disease. The source material was peripheral blood mononuclear cells (PBMCs), sampled at new diagnosis, from a patient treated with antithyroid drugs. This rearrangement joins TRBV14 to TRBJ1-1, with D perhaps matching TRBD1 (5 bases). The DNA of the CDR3 is TGTGCCAGCAGCCAAGAAATCGGGACGGGGCGGAACACTGAAGCTTTCTTT. It yields the protein CASSQEIGTGRNTEAFF.